This TCR beta chain was recorded in a study of glioma-infiltrating T cells after dendritic cell vaccination. Study-level information: Between the early 2000s and the early 2010s, patients got autologous tumor lysate-pulsed dendritic cell vaccines.

The time point: after dendritic cell vaccination, including at tumor progression/relapse. Isocitrate dehydrogenase mutation was absent in all glioblastoma patients. This clone was counted a few times. The CDR3 totals 16 residues. Looked up from germline, CDR1 is MNHEY and CDR2 is SVGAGI. J was trimmed by 8 bases and V by 4 bases; bases with no gene match: 9. The primer mix had 60 V beta and 13 J beta primers. Only in-frame clones appear in the TCRdb table, and some are missing; sequencing was by immunoSEQ multiplex PCR. The repertoire holds almost 90,000 clones, with roughly four fifths as singletons. This receptor was taken from a human donor with glioblastoma. The gene calls are TRBV6-5 and TRBJ2-1; 12 bases are shared with TRBD2. The source material was blood, sampled after dendritic cell vaccination. CDR3: CASSSKTSGGPDEQFF. CDR3 coding DNA: TGTGCCAGCAGTTCCAAAACTAGCGGGGGGCCCGATGAGCAGTTCTTC.